The present T cell receptor beta chain was sequenced within a study of T cells in Graves' hyperthyroidism and ophthalmopathy (dated by TCRdb to the late 2010s). The study in broad terms: Peripheral blood samples were taken at the time of initial diagnosis, prior to any treatment. A discovery cohort of approximately 100 patients, 43 with Graves' ophthalmopathy and about 60 with stable Graves' hyperthyroidism, was used to find distinguishing TCR V-J signatures. Whether ophthalmopathy could be predicted prospectively was tested in an independent validation cohort made up of about 20 hyperthyroidism patients plus 17 patients who later progressed to ophthalmopathy. The 100 or so discovery patients were randomly split 7:3 into training and test sets. The study also compared thyroid tissue and blood T-cell repertoires from roughly 6 Graves' hyperthyroidism patients. Following sampling, methimazole starting at 30 mg daily was given to hyperthyroidism patients, and high-dose intravenous methylprednisolone was given to ophthalmopathy patients. TCR Vbeta CDR3 sequencing of approximately 140 peripheral blood samples (under 45 ophthalmopathy, roughly 72 hyperthyroidism and roughly 17 progressor patients) is reported in the paper.

Findings and caveats that apply to the study as a whole: In cross-validation, a model built on a 13 V-J signature told ophthalmopathy apart from stable hyperthyroidism with approximately 90% sensitivity and about 81% specificity, and in testing the same model reached 80%/75%. Most expanded thyroid clonotypes (frequency above 0.001) were also detected in blood, suggesting blood repertoires may reflect thyroid immune responses. No statistical method was used to fix the sample size in advance, and group allocation was not hidden from the investigators. In validation, the model predicted progression to ophthalmopathy with over 65% sensitivity and about 72% specificity, a median of approximately 6.7 months before onset.

CDR1 and CDR2 are read off the germline V gene as SGDLS and YYNGEE. Measured from the cysteine to the phenylalanine, the CDR3 is 15 residues long. Only the CDR3 part of the read is kept: 45 bases, read in frame from the first base. Ends trimmed: V by 2 bases, J by 12 bases; bases unmatched to a gene: 11. There are many counts of this clonotype. Its recognized antigen is unknown. It has no much larger one-base neighbor in the sample; base qualities were not kept. Amplification of TCR beta CDR3 regions was carried out from RNA transcripts. The TCR CDR3 was subjected to a first round of RT-PCR using the HTBI primer set and the Qiagen OneStep RT-PCR kit. Libraries were constructed in a second round of multiplex PCR, after which size selection and purification were performed. The libraries were sequenced on an Illumina HiSeq2000 using paired-end 100 bp reads. Regarding the original processing steps: Raw data were processed with SOAPnuke, discarding reads with adapters, uncalled bases, mean Phred below 15, or no exact constant-primer or identifier match. High-quality paired reads were merged using COPE v1.2.5, and each unique nucleotide sequence was defined as a clonotype. Clonotypes were aligned to IMGT TRBV, TRBD and TRBJ reference segments using MiTCR v1.1. The analysis was restricted to V-J combinations with a frequency above 0.0001, which together covered 99.2% of the repertoires. A TCS score was defined as the ratio between F50 (clonal expansion) and ExV (chaos), using BLOSUM62-based TCRdist between CDR3 peptides within each V-J. Welch's t-statistics and random forest reduced some 510 V-J features to 10 to 15, which were used in a naive Bayes classifier (R e1071). TCRdb handled the public reads itself, with Q25 trimming in fastp and clone calling in MiXCR, and kept productive beta chains. Here each entry gathers all rows of one CDR3 protein and keeps the most common genes and DNA. The V and J calls follow TCRdb's processing rather than the paper's. The sample data list 470,000 or so distinct CDR3 sequences, and under 25% of these were observed just once. Together, the top ten hold more than 20% of the sample.

Graves' hyperthyroidism was defined as stable when no progression to ophthalmopathy occurred over 18 months of follow-up. Hyperthyroidism patients were newly diagnosed, with disease duration under 2 months, and aged 18 to 65 years. Any patient with an uncontrolled infection, another autoimmune disease, pregnancy or lactation was excluded. Diagnoses were based on clinical symptoms, serum thyroxine and TRAb, thyroid ultrasound and orbital computed tomography. Ficoll-Paque density gradient centrifugation was used to isolate PBMCs from under 11 ml of fresh peripheral blood. Total RNA was extracted using Trizol reagent, and RNA quality was assessed on an Agilent 2100 Bioanalyzer.

The clonotype originates from a man aged 18 to 30 with Graves' hyperthyroidism. The material sequenced was blood. The V and J genes are TRBV9 and TRBJ1-1; 12 bases in the junction line up with TRBD1. The encoded CDR3 is CASSVQSGTGGMTFF. The DNA reads TGTGCCAGCAGCGTTCAATCCGGGACAGGGGGCATGACTTTCTTT.